A selection of T cell receptor beta chains follows, all from one sample in a study of shared T cell receptors in the human thymus. Here immunoSEQ multiplex PCR was the method, and the copy in TCRdb shows in-frame clones only, minus some. Altogether roughly 550,000 clones are present, around 78% being singletons, with the ten largest covering more than 0.01%. Separately, the same data were catalogued under a study of human thymus T cells.

Sequencing used thymocytes. All receptors come from a boy younger than two with a congenital heart defect. Each CDR3 is given with its conserved first and last residue. A D gene is named only where the DNA matches it firmly. Only part of the rows carry a size: once, few, many, or a class if the clone is expanded.

j_call,d_call,v_call,clone_size,cdr3_nt,cdr3_aa
TRBJ2-7,TRBD2,TRBV2,.,TGTGCCAGCAGGAGCGGGATTGAGGGAGAGCAGTACTTC,CASRSGIEGEQYF
TRBJ2-7,.,TRBV27,.,TGTGCCAGCAATAAGAACAGGGTCCCACCTCGCGAGCAGTACTTC,CASNKNRVPPREQYF
TRBJ1-2,.,TRBV5-1,.,TGCGCCAGCAGCCATATCCCTACGGCGGACTATGGCTACACCTTC,CASSHIPTADYGYTF
TRBJ1-1,.,TRBV29-1,few,TGCAGCGTTCGCCGCAAAAGCAACACTGAAGCTTTCTTT,CSVRRKSNTEAFF
TRBJ2-1,TRBD2,TRBV2,.,TGTGCCAGCAGTGAAAGGGGCGGGAGAGAGGTGGACAATGAGCAGTTCTTC,CASSERGGREVDNEQFF
TRBJ2-3,TRBD1,TRBV5-4,few,TGTGCCAGCAGCTTCTACAGGGGGCTTGAGCCCCGACCTAGCACAGATACGCAGTATTTT,CASSFYRGLEPRPSTDTQYF
TRBJ2-5,TRBD1,TRBV4-3,.,TGCGCCAGCAGCCCATGGACAGGAAGGGCAAAAGAGACCCAGTACTTC,CASSPWTGRAKETQYF
TRBJ2-1,TRBD2,TRBV4-3,.,TGCGCCAGCAGCCCGGGACTAGCGGACCGCCAGCATGAGCAGTTCTTC,CASSPGLADRQHEQFF
TRBJ2-3,TRBD2,TRBV7-2,.,TGTGCCAGCAGCCCCGGGACTAGCGGACCCCCTTGGCCAGATACGCAGTATTTT,CASSPGTSGPPWPDTQYF
TRBJ2-7,.,TRBV19,.,TGTGCCAGTAGTATAGAGGGACTCAAAGGCTACGAGCAGTACTTC,CASSIEGLKGYEQYF
TRBJ2-3,.,TRBV7-2,.,TGTGCCAGCAGCTCCCCAGGGGTGTGGGAGGGCGCAGATACGCAGTATTTT,CASSSPGVWEGADTQYF
TRBJ2-7,TRBD1,TRBV19,.,TGTGCCAGTAGCACCAGACAGGGGTCCTCCTACGAGCAGTACTTC,CASSTRQGSSYEQYF
TRBJ2-7,.,TRBV28,.,TGTGCCAGCAGTCCCCGTTTCAGCTCCTACGAGCAGTACTTC,CASSPRFSSYEQYF
TRBJ2-7,TRBD2,TRBV4-1,.,TGCGCCAGCAGCCAAGATCCCGGGACTAGCGGGTGTGAGCAGTACTTC,CASSQDPGTSGCEQYF
TRBJ2-1,TRBD1,TRBV6-1,.,TGTGCCAGCATGCGGGGACAGGGCGTCAATGAGCAGTTCTTC,CASMRGQGVNEQFF
TRBJ1-1,.,TRBV6-1,.,TGTGCCAGCAGTGGACTCAACCGGGACAAAGAAGCTTTCTTT,CASSGLNRDKEAFF
TRBJ2-7,TRBD2,TRBV6-6,.,TGTGCCAGCAGTTACAGCCTAGCGGAAGTCTCCTACGAGCAGTACTTC,CASSYSLAEVSYEQYF
TRBJ2-1,TRBD2,TRBV29-1,.,TGCAGCGTCACTAGCGGCCCAAAGTCGGGGCAGTTCTTC,CSVTSGPKSGQFF
TRBJ2-7,TRBD1,TRBV27,few,TGTGCCAGCAGTTCCCGGACAGGGAACTCCTACGAGCAGTACTTC,CASSSRTGNSYEQYF
TRBJ2-7,TRBD1,TRBV14,once,TGTGCCAGCAGCCAAGATCAATGGGACAGCCCGTTCTACGAGCAGTACTTC,CASSQDQWDSPFYEQYF
TRBJ2-1,.,TRBV4-3,.,TGCGCCAGCAGCCAAGGGCGGCTGTCCTACAATGAGCAGTTCTTC,CASSQGRLSYNEQFF
TRBJ1-2,.,TRBV20-1,.,TGCAGTGCTAGAAAGGGGCGAGGCTACACCTTC,CSARKGRGYTF
TRBJ2-5,TRBD1,TRBV19,.,TGTGCCAGTAGTACAACGACAGGGTTGAGGCAAGAGACCCAGTACTTC,CASSTTTGLRQETQYF
TRBJ2-7,TRBD2,TRBV10-1,.,TGCGCCAGCAGTGAGTCTCTAGCGGGAGGGCCTTACGAGCAGTACTTC,CASSESLAGGPYEQYF
TRBJ2-5,TRBD2,TRBV25-1,few,TGTGCCAGCAGTGAAGAATTTGTACTAGCGAAGTCGGAGACCCAGTACTTC,CASSEEFVLAKSETQYF
TRBJ2-6,.,TRBV11-2,.,TGTGCCAGCAGCCACCGACAGCTCTCTGGGGCCAACGTCCTGACTTTC,CASSHRQLSGANVLTF
TRBJ2-5,.,TRBV5-8,.,TGTGCCAGCAGCCCGCCGGGAGAAGAGACCCAGTACTTC,CASSPPGEETQYF
TRBJ2-1,TRBD1,TRBV29-1,once,TGCAGCGTTGAAGAGGGACAGGGTCCCAATGAGCAGTTCTTC,CSVEEGQGPNEQFF
TRBJ2-2,TRBD1,TRBV25-1,.,TGTGCCAGCAGTAAATGGACAGGGCGGGACACCGGGGAGCTGTTTTTT,CASSKWTGRDTGELFF
TRBJ1-1,TRBD1,TRBV5-4,.,TGTGCCAGCAGCAGGACGTGGGACAGGGGGTGCACTGAAGCTTTCTTT,CASSRTWDRGCTEAFF
TRBJ2-7,.,TRBV5-1,.,TGCGCCAGCAGCTGGAGGTGGGGGGACGAGCAGTACTTC,CASSWRWGDEQYF
TRBJ1-4,TRBD1,TRBV6-5,.,TGTGCCAGCAGTTACCAGACAGGGCGTGAGGAAAAACTGTTTTTT,CASSYQTGREEKLFF
TRBJ2-6,.,TRBV7-2,.,TGTGCCAGCATCGAGGCTGGGGCCAACGTCCTGACTTTC,CASIEAGANVLTF
TRBJ2-2,TRBD2,TRBV4-2,.,TGTGCCAGCAGGTTACTAGCGGGAGGAACCGGGGAGCTGTTTTTT,CASRLLAGGTGELFF
TRBJ2-7,.,TRBV11-3,once,TGTGCCAGCAGCTTAAATTTTCCAGGGCGTAACGAGCAGTACTTC,CASSLNFPGRNEQYF
TRBJ2-7,TRBD1,TRBV27,.,TGTGCCAGCAGCCTATGGCGGGGACAGGGACGCGACGAGCAGTACTTC,CASSLWRGQGRDEQYF
TRBJ2-7,TRBD1,TRBV27,.,TGTGCCAGCAGCCCAAAGGGGGGACAGGGGGGTTACGAGCAGTACTTC,CASSPKGGQGGYEQYF
TRBJ2-7,TRBD2,TRBV27,.,TGTGCCAGCAGTCCCGGACTAGCGGCGGATTGCCTCTACGAGCAGTACTTC,CASSPGLAADCLYEQYF
TRBJ2-7,TRBD2,TRBV10-2,.,TGCGCCAGCAGTACCAGGCAAGCGGGAGCAGTCTACGAGCAGTACTTC,CASSTRQAGAVYEQYF
TRBJ1-5,.,TRBV11-3,.,TGTGCCAGCAGCTTAGCCTTCAATCAGCCCCAGCATTTT,CASSLAFNQPQHF
TRBJ2-7,TRBD2,TRBV7-9,once,TGTGCCAGCAGCGCGCCCGGGACTAGCGGGAGGGAGCAGTACTTC,CASSAPGTSGREQYF
TRBJ2-3,TRBD1,TRBV10-3,.,TGTGCCATCAGTCACCCGGAGAGAGGACAGGGGGGCCCTAGCACAGATACGCAGTATTTT,CAISHPERGQGGPSTDTQYF
TRBJ2-1,.,TRBV5-1,.,TGCGCCAGCAGCTTGGGAGCGGTAGCGGCCCCCTACAATGAGCAGTTCTTC,CASSLGAVAAPYNEQFF
TRBJ1-1,.,TRBV28,.,TGTGCCAGCAGTCCCGTCGGGGCCCCAGGGGCCAAGAACACTGAAGCTTTCTTT,CASSPVGAPGAKNTEAFF
TRBJ2-7,TRBD2,TRBV7-8,.,TGTGCCAGCAGTCCCAAGCGGGAGTCCTACGAGCAGTACTTC,CASSPKRESYEQYF
TRBJ1-2,.,TRBV7-9,.,TGTGCCAGCAGCCCCCTCCGGGTACTCAACTATGGCTACACCTTC,CASSPLRVLNYGYTF
TRBJ2-2,TRBD2,TRBV5-4,.,TGTGCCAGCAGCTGTTCGCCCGGGATAGCGGGAGCGGCCGGGGAGCTGTTTTTT,CASSCSPGIAGAAGELFF
TRBJ2-7,TRBD1,TRBV7-3,few,TGTGCCAGCAGCTTTACAGGGGGCTACGAGCAGTACTTC,CASSFTGGYEQYF
TRBJ2-7,TRBD1,TRBV6-6,.,TGTGCCAGCAGCCCCCGACAGGGGGAATACGAGCAGTACTTC,CASSPRQGEYEQYF
TRBJ1-2,.,TRBV2,.,TGTGCCAGCAGTGAAGTGGCCCAGGGACTAGGCTATGGCTACACCTTC,CASSEVAQGLGYGYTF
TRBJ1-1,.,TRBV11-3,.,TGTGCCAGCAGCTTAGCGGGGAGGGGAACTGAAGCTTTCTTT,CASSLAGRGTEAFF
TRBJ2-7,TRBD1,TRBV30,.,TGTGCCTGGAGTGACTCCACAGGGGGCCTTATCTACGAGCAGTACTTC,CAWSDSTGGLIYEQYF
TRBJ1-5,.,TRBV25-1,.,TGTGCCAGCAGTACGATGGAGAATAGCAATCAGCCCCAGCATTTT,CASSTMENSNQPQHF